Sequencing of this T cell receptor (beta chain) was carried out in a study of cytomegalovirus exposure and HLA in healthy donors. Study overall: Findings of an earlier analysis included more than 90 million unique TCR beta sequences from 180 million or so T cells. Study-level points and caveats: It was approximately 150 TCR beta chains that were listed as cytomegalovirus-associated. In a later analysis, common viral pathogens appeared linked to several of the most significant clusters.

Primers included in the PCR were 60 Vbeta and 13 Jbeta primers. The data were produced by immunoSEQ multiplex PCR, yet TCRdb's version contains in-frame clones alone and is incomplete. Among 140,000 to 150,000 clones, around two thirds were seen once, and the ten largest hold roughly 1.9%. Concerning this clone itself: What it binds is not known. A junction end diverges from the germline sequence, so it may reflect a read error.

The sequence was collected from a male donor in good health and CMV-seronegative. Sample: PBMCs.

The CDR3 sequence is CASSLSQGNGYPF. The DNA of the CDR3 is TGCGCCAGCAGCTTATCGCAGGGAAATGGCTACCCCTTC. This chain connects TRBV5-1 to TRBJ1-2; possible D gene TRBD1, 5 bases. The CDR3 loop spans 13 amino acids. Looked up from germline, CDR1 is SGHRS and CDR2 is YFSETQ. The full variable domain, with the rest looked up from reference TRBV5-1 and TRBJ1-2, is KAGVTQTPRYLIKTRGQQVTLSCSPISGHRSVSWYQQTPGQGLQFLFEYFSETQRNKGNFPGRFSGRQFSNSRSEMNVSTLELGDSALYLCASSLSQGNGYPFGSGTRLTVV.